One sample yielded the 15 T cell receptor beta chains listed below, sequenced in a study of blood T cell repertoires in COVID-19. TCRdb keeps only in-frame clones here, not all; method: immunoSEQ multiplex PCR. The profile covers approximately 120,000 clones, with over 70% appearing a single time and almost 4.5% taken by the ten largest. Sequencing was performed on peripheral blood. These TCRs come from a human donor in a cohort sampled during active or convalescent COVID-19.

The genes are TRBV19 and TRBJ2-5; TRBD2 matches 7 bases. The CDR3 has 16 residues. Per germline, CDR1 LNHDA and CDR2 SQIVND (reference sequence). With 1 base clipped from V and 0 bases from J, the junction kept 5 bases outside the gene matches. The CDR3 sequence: CASSIGRRGYQETQYF. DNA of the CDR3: TGTGCCAGTAGTATAGGTCGGCGGGGGTACCAAGAGACCCAGTACTTC. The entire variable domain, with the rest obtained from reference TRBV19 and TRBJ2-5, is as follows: DGGITQSPKYLFRKEGQNVTLSCEQNLNHDAMYWYRQDPGQGLRLIYYSQIVNDFQKGDIAEGYSVSREKKESFPLTVTSAQKNPTAFYLCASSIGRRGYQETQYFGPGTRLLVL.

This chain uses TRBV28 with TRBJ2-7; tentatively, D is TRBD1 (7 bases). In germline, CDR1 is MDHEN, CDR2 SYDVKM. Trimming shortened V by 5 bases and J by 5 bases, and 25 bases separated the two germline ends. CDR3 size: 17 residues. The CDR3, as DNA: TGTGCCAGCAGTCCTCCGGGACAGTTCAACGGAGGGCACGAGCAGTACTTC. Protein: CASSPPGQFNGGHEQYF.

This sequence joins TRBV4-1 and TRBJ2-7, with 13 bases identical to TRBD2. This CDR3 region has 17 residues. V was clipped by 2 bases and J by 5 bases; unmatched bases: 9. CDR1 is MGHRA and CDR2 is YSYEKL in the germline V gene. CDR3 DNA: TGCGCCAGCAGCCAAAGAACTAGCGGGGGGGAGGAGGACGAGCAGTACTTC. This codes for CASSQRTSGGEEDEQYF.

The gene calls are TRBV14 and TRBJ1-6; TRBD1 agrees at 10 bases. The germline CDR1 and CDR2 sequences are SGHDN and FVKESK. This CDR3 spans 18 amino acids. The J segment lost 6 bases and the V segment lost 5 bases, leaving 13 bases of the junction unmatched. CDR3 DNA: TGTGCCAGCAGCACCGAAAGGGACAGGGGTTCGGTTAATTCACCCCTCCACTTT. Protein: CASSTERDRGSVNSPLHF.

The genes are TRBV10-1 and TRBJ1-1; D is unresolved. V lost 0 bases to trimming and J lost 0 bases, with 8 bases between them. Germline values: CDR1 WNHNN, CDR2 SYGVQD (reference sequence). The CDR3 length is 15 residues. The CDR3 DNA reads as TGCGCCAGCAGTGAGTCTAGTGACATGAACACTGAAGCTTTCTTT. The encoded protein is CASSESSDMNTEAFF.

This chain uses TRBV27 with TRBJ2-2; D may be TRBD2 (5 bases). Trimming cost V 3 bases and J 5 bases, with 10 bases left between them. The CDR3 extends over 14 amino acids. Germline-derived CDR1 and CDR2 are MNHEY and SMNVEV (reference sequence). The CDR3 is CASSLQRQTGELFF. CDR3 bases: TGTGCCAGCAGTTTGCAGCGGCAGACCGGGGAGCTGTTTTTT.

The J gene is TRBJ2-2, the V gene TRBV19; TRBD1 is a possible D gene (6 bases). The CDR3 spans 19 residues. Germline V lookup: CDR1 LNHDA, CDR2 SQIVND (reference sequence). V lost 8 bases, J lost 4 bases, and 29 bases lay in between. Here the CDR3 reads CASLDAGVRKLWGTGELFF. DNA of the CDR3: TGTGCCAGTCTAGATGCAGGGGTTCGTAAGCTATGGGGCACCGGGGAGCTGTTTTTT.

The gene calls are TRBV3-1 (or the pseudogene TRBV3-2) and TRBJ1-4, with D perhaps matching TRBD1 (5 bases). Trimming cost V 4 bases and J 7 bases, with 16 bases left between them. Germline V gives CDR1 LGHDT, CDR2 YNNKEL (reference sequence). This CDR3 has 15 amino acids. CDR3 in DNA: TGTGCCAGCAGCCCCCACCCCGGGACTGGTGAAAAACTGTTTTTT. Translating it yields CASSPHPGTGEKLFF.

CDR3 bases: TGTGCCTGGAGCCCTAGGGGGAGCGCCTCTGGAAACACCATATATTTT. Its translation: CAWSPRGSASGNTIYF. The chain carries TRBV30 and TRBJ1-3, with D perhaps matching TRBD1 (6 bases). Germline CDR1 GTSNPN, CDR2 SVGIG (reference sequence). The CDR3 is made up of 16 amino acids. V dropped 3 bases and J dropped 0 bases, with 15 bases sitting between them.

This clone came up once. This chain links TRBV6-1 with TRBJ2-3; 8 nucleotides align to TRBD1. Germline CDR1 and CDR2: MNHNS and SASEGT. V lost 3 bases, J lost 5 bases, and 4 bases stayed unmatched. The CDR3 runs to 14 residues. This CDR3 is CASSEQGARDTQYF. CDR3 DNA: TGTGCCAGCAGTGAGCAGGGGGCTAGAGATACGCAGTATTTT.

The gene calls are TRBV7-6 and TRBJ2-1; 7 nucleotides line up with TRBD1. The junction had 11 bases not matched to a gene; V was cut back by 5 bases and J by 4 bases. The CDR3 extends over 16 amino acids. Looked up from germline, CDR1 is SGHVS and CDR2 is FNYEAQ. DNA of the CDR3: TGTGCCAGCAGCCGACGGACCGGACAGGTGTACAATGAGCAGTTCTTC. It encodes CASSRRTGQVYNEQFF.

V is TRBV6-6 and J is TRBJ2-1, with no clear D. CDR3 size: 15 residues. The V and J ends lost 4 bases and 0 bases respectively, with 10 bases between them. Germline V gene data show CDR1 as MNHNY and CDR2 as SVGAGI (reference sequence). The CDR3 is CASSLSSSSYNEQFF. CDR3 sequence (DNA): TGTGCCAGCAGTTTGAGCTCAAGCTCCTACAATGAGCAGTTCTTC.

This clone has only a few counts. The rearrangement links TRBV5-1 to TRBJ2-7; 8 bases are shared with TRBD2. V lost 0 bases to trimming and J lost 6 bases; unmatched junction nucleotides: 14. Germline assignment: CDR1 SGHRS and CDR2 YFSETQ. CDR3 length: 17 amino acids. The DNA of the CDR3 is TGCGCCAGCAGCTTGGTAATTGGGGTTAGCGGGAAGCCCGAGCAGTACTTC. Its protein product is CASSLVIGVSGKPEQYF.

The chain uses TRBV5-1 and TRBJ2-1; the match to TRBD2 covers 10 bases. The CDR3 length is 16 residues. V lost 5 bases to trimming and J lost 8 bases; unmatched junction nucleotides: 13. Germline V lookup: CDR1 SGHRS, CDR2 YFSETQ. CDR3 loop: CASSHRASGSLDEQFF. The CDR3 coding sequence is TGCGCCAGCAGTCATCGAGCTAGCGGGAGCTTGGATGAGCAGTTCTTC.

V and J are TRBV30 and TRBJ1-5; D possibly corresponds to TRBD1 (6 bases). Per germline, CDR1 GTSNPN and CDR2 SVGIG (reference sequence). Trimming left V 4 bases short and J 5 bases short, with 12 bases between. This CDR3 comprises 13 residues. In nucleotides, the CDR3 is TGTGCCTGGACCTCGGGGGGCCATCAGCCCCAGCATTTT. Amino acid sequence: CAWTSGGHQPQHF.